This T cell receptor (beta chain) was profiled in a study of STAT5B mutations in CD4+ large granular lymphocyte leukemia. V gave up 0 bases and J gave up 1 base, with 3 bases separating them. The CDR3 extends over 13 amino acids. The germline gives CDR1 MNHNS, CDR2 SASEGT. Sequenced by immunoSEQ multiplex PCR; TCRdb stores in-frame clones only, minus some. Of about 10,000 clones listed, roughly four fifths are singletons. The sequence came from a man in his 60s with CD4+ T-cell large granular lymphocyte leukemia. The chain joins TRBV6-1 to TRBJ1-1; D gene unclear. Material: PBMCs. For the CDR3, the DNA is TGTGCCAGCAGTGAAGCGGCGAACACTGAAGCTTTCTTT. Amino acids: CASSEAANTEAFF.